The 24 T cell receptor beta chains below all came from one sample that was sequenced in a study of blood T cell repertoires in COVID-19. Profiled with immunoSEQ multiplex PCR; TCRdb holds only in-frame clones, not every one. The profile shows approximately 280,000 clones, about 83% of them singletons. Sequenced material: PBMCs or T cells enriched from blood (not recorded which). Source of these receptors: a middle-aged woman who had recovered from COVID-19.

V gene TRBV18 combines with J gene TRBJ1-4, with 8 bases aligning to TRBD1. The germline CDR1 and CDR2 sequences are KGHSH and LQKENI. The CDR3 is made up of 14 amino acids. Trimming removed 5 bases from V and 5 bases from J; junction bases left unmatched: 4. The CDR3 spells CASSWTGPNEKLFF. The DNA of the CDR3 is TGTGCCAGCTCATGGACAGGGCCGAATGAAAAACTGTTTTTT.

This sequence joins TRBV4-1 and TRBJ1-6; D not certain. CDR1 is MGHRA and CDR2 is YSYEKL in the germline V gene. V was shortened by 0 bases and J by 4 bases, with 10 bases between the two germline ends. The CDR3 loop spans 16 amino acids. Here the CDR3 reads CASSQDYSQYNSPLHF. The CDR3 coding sequence is TGCGCCAGCAGCCAAGATTATAGCCAGTATAATTCACCCCTCCACTTT.

J is TRBJ2-1 and V is TRBV12-3 or TRBV12-4; perhaps TRBD1 as D (6 bases). This CDR3 is 13 amino acids long. Trimming removed 6 bases at V and 1 base at J, with 7 bases between. CDR3 protein: CASRDSSYNEQFF. Written as DNA, the CDR3 is TGTGCCAGCAGGGACAGTTCCTACAATGAGCAGTTCTTC.

This clone has a handful of counts. The rearrangement links TRBV28 to TRBJ1-1; D is unclear. Germline V lookup: CDR1 MDHEN, CDR2 SYDVKM. The CDR3 has 15 residues. The V end lost 1 base, the J end lost 3 bases, and 12 bases lay between the germline ends. The CDR3 region has the DNA TGTGCCAGCAGTTTATCATCCAGGAGGGACACTGAAGCTTTCTTT. As protein: CASSLSSRRDTEAFF.

The chain carries TRBV28 and TRBJ2-3, with D perhaps TRBD2 (7 bases). Trimming took 8 bases from V and 0 from J, leaving 12 bases between them. The CDR3 consists of 14 residues. CDR1 MDHEN and CDR2 SYDVKM come from the germline V gene. The CDR3 protein is CASGGGSSTDTQYF. The CDR3 DNA reads as TGTGCCAGCGGGGGGGGCTCTAGCACAGATACGCAGTATTTT.

This rearrangement joins TRBV9 to TRBJ2-1; possibly TRBD1 for D (6 bases). Per germline, CDR1 SGDLS and CDR2 YYNGEE. V lost 4 bases, J lost 7 bases, and 15 bases lay in between. The CDR3 runs to 14 residues. This CDR3 reads CASSNRQDQNEQFF. The CDR3 DNA reads TGTGCCAGCAGCAATCGACAGGACCAAAATGAGCAGTTCTTC.

This chain links TRBV7-2 with TRBJ2-7; 9 positions agree with TRBD1. Per germline, CDR1 SGHTA and CDR2 FQGNSA. This CDR3 is built from 17 residues. V shed 2 bases and J 6 bases; nucleotides not matched to a gene: 14. This CDR3 is CASSLLPLKQGASEQYF. The CDR3 region has the DNA TGTGCCAGCAGCTTACTCCCGTTAAAACAGGGGGCGAGCGAGCAGTACTTC. The whole variable domain, remainder taken from reference TRBV7-2 and TRBJ2-7, is GAGVSQSPSNKVTEKGKDVELRCDPISGHTALYWYRQSLGQGLEFLIYFQGNSAPDKSGLPSDRFSAERTGGSVSTLTIQRTQQEDSAVYLCASSLLPLKQGASEQYFGPGTRLTVT.

Only a few counts were recorded for this clone. The chain is built from TRBV7-2 and TRBJ1-2; D unclear. The germline V gene has CDR1 SGHTA and CDR2 FQGNSA. The CDR3 extends over 14 amino acids. The V end lost 1 base, the J end lost 8 bases, and 14 bases lay between the germline ends. CDR3 bases: TGTGCCAGCAGCTTAGAGTTTTTGGGCCGAGGCTACACCTTC. Translating gives CASSLEFLGRGYTF.

Only one count was recorded for this clone. The chain combines TRBV6-5 with TRBJ2-7; 8 bases line up with TRBD2. Germline CDR1 and CDR2: MNHEY and SVGAGI. This CDR3 region has 15 residues. Losses at the gene ends were 1 base for V and 3 bases for J; bases not matched to a gene: 5. Written as DNA, the CDR3 is TGTGCCAGCAGTTACTTTAGCGGGGCAAACTACGAGCAGTACTTC. Its protein is CASSYFSGANYEQYF.

The rearrangement uses TRBV30 and TRBJ1-5; possible D gene TRBD1, 6 bases. The CDR3 consists of 13 residues. V shed 3 bases and J shed 3 bases, with 9 bases lying between them. CDR1 is GTSNPN, CDR2 SVGIG, per germline (reference sequence). The CDR3 DNA is TGTGCCTGGAGCGGACAGTACAATCAGCCCCAGCATTTT. Translated: CAWSGQYNQPQHF.

This clone is a singleton in its sample. The CDR3 is CAWRQGARSNSPLHF. The CDR3 DNA sequence: TGTGCCTGGAGACAGGGGGCGAGGTCTAATTCACCCCTCCACTTT. The chain employs TRBV30 and TRBJ1-6; 9 positions agree with TRBD1. The V gene's germline CDR1 is GTSNPN and CDR2 SVGIG (reference sequence). The V gene end was trimmed by 3 bases and the J gene end by 6 bases; junction bases not matched to a gene: 6. The CDR3 is made up of 15 amino acids.

J is TRBJ2-3 and V is TRBV5-8; 7 bases match TRBD1. Germline CDR1 is SGHTS and CDR2 is YDEGEE. Germline trimming cut 4 bases from V and 6 bases from J; bases unmatched to any gene: 8. This CDR3 has 14 residues. The CDR3 sequence is CASSLDRNSDTQYF. CDR3 DNA sequence: TGTGCCAGCAGCCTGGACAGGAACTCTGATACGCAGTATTTT.

The CDR3 reads CASNQYQETQYF. Here the CDR3 DNA reads TGTGCCAGCAATCAGTACCAAGAGACCCAGTACTTC. The chain recombines TRBV28 with TRBJ2-5; D is ambiguous. The CDR3 spans 12 residues. The germline CDR1 and CDR2 sequences are MDHEN and SYDVKM. Trimming cost V 7 bases and J 0 bases, with 6 bases left between them.

The sample holds a few counts of this clone. The chain has TRBV6-5 and TRBJ1-1; 9 bases match TRBD1. Germline loops: CDR1 MNHEY, CDR2 SVGAGI. This CDR3 is built from 14 residues. The J segment lost 5 bases and the V segment lost 7 bases, leaving 8 bases of the junction unmatched. The DNA for the CDR3 is TGTGCCAGCACGGAAGGGACAGGGAGGACTGAAGCTTTCTTT. Translation gives CASTEGTGRTEAFF.

This sequence joins TRBV5-1 and TRBJ2-7; 12 nucleotides line up with TRBD2. The CDR3 is 14 residues long. V trimming: 4 bases; J trimming: 6 bases; junction bases outside the gene matches: 5. In germline, CDR1 is SGHRS, CDR2 YFSETQ. The CDR3, as DNA: TGCGCCAGCAGCACCGGACTAGCGGGGCGCGAGCAGTACTTC. As protein: CASSTGLAGREQYF.

This chain connects TRBV11-3 to TRBJ2-1; 9 nucleotides agree with TRBD2. V dropped 0 bases and J dropped 5; count of bases not matched to a gene: 5. Germline-derived CDR1 and CDR2 are SGHNT and YENEEA. This CDR3 comprises 16 residues. For the CDR3, the DNA is TGTGCCAGCAGCTTAGAGGTGGCGGGAGGGAACAATGAGCAGTTCTTC. It is translated as CASSLEVAGGNNEQFF.

The V gene is TRBV9, the J gene TRBJ2-7, with a tentative D call TRBD1 (6 bases). Germline lookup yields CDR1 SGDLS and CDR2 YYNGEE. V dropped 7 bases and J dropped 2 bases, with 13 bases sitting between them. CDR3 length: 13 residues. The CDR3 bases are TGTGCCAGCGGCCGACAGGATACCTACGAGCAGTACTTC. Protein: CASGRQDTYEQYF.

The V gene is TRBV11-3, the J gene TRBJ2-1, with 8 bases lining up with TRBD2. This CDR3 contains 14 residues. The ends lost 4 bases at V and 6 bases at J; junction bases unmatched: 5. The germline V gene encodes CDR1 SGHNT and CDR2 YENEEA. CDR3 DNA sequence: TGTGCCAGCAGCTCCTCCGGGACTAGCAATGAGCAGTTCTTC. It translates to CASSSSGTSNEQFF.

The chain employs TRBV27 and TRBJ2-1; 7 nucleotides line up with TRBD2. CDR1 is MNHEY, CDR2 SMNVEV, per germline (reference sequence). The CDR3 is 15 residues long. The V and J ends lost 0 bases and 6 bases, in that order; junction bases with no gene match: 5. This CDR3 is CASSLSGGPGNEQFF. The CDR3 region has the DNA TGTGCCAGCAGTTTATCGGGAGGGCCAGGCAATGAGCAGTTCTTC.

Worth noting for this clone: Distinct nucleotide sequences in the sample also encode this CDR3. The chain uses TRBV7-9 and TRBJ1-4; 11 bases align to TRBD1. Germline V gene data show CDR1 as SEHNR and CDR2 as FQNEAQ (reference sequence). CDR3 length: 14 amino acids. The junction had 3 bases not matched to a gene; V was cut back by 5 bases and J by 7 bases. The CDR3 sequence: CASSLGTGGEKLFF. The DNA of the CDR3 is TGTGCCAGCAGCCTCGGGACAGGGGGTGAAAAACTGTTTTTT. Combining the CDR3 with reference TRBV7-9 and TRBJ1-4 gives the whole variable domain DTGVSQNPRHKITKRGQNVTFRCDPISEHNRLYWYRQTLGQGPEFLTYFQNEAQLEKSRLLSDRFSAERPKGSFSTLEIQRTEQGDSAMYLCASSLGTGGEKLFFGSGTQLSVL.

The rearrangement uses TRBV7-2 and TRBJ1-3; unclear D gene. This CDR3 has 15 amino acids. Germline lookup yields CDR1 SGHTA and CDR2 FQGNSA. Trimming took 5 bases from V and 0 from J, leaving 11 bases between them. The CDR3, as DNA: TGTGCCAGCAGCCCTAACCGGGGCTCTGGAAACACCATATATTTT. The encoded protein is CASSPNRGSGNTIYF.

The V and J genes are TRBV5-1 and TRBJ1-4, with D tentatively TRBD1 (5 bases). From germline, CDR1 is SGHRS and CDR2 YFSETQ. V dropped 0 bases and J dropped 0 bases, with 12 bases sitting between them. The CDR3 is made up of 17 amino acids. The CDR3: CASSLAGGRATNEKLFF. The CDR3 DNA reads TGCGCCAGCAGCTTGGCCGGGGGGAGGGCAACTAATGAAAAACTGTTTTTT.

The V call is TRBV6-5, the J call TRBJ1-5; D gene ambiguous. Germline V CDR1 and CDR2: MNHEY, SVGAGI. Between the trimmed V and J ends, which lost 8 bases and 1 base, there was a span of 12 bases. The length of the CDR3 is 14 residues. CDR3 bases: TGTGCCAGCCAGGAGGCTGGAAGCAATCAGCCCCAGCATTTT. Encoded protein: CASQEAGSNQPQHF.

The chain couples TRBV7-3 to TRBJ2-3; 7 bases map to TRBD1. Germline V gene sequence: CDR1 SGHTA, CDR2 FQGTGA. CDR3 size: 16 residues. J was trimmed by 2 bases and V by 6 bases; bases with no gene match: 11. In DNA, the CDR3 is TGTGCCAGCAGTTTTAGGGGGCCAGGGATCACAGATACGCAGTATTTT. Amino acid sequence: CASSFRGPGITDTQYF.